Listed below are T cell receptor beta chains from one sample, sequenced in a study of T cells in Graves' hyperthyroidism and ophthalmopathy. TCRdb called the multiplex PCR reads again in MiXCR, with one record for every CDR3 protein. The sample gives about 600,000 distinct CDR3 sequences, approximately 16% of which show up once; around 3.5% is in the top ten. Sequenced: blood. The receptor set was obtained from a woman aged 40 to 50 with Graves' ophthalmopathy. CDR3s include the opening cysteine and the closing phenylalanine or tryptophan.

J gene: NA; V gene: TRBV20-1; CDR3 protein: CSATGYNEQYF
J gene: TRBJ2-1; V gene: TRBV12-3/TRBV12-4; CDR3 protein: CASSPGTSGREFF
J gene: TRBJ1-1; V gene: TRBV19; CDR3 protein: CASSIQGHTEAFF
J gene: TRBJ2-5; V gene: TRBV12-3/TRBV12-4; CDR3 protein: CASSPGLASETQYF
J gene: TRBJ2-5; V gene: TRBV12-3/TRBV12-4; CDR3 protein: CASSLSPGVMRETQYF
J gene: TRBJ2-1; V gene: TRBV5-5; CDR3 protein: CASSQLGAGVYNEQFF
J gene: TRBJ2-4; V gene: TRBV2; CDR3 protein: CASSDQAAKNIQYF
J gene: TRBJ2-5; V gene: TRBV7-9; CDR3 protein: CASSLNRETQYF
J gene: TRBJ2-3; V gene: TRBV11-2; CDR3 protein: CATSPSGGISTDTQYF
J gene: TRBJ2-7; V gene: TRBV7-8; CDR3 protein: CASSFGLTDEQYF
J gene: TRBJ1-1; V gene: TRBV2; CDR3 protein: CASSDTGGREAFF
J gene: TRBJ2-3; V gene: TRBV2; CDR3 protein: CASSEWTSGGPSTDTQYF
J gene: TRBJ2-5; V gene: TRBV6-1; CDR3 protein: CASRPSGGRQETQYF
J gene: TRBJ2-7; V gene: TRBV28; CDR3 protein: CASRRGGLEQYF
J gene: TRBJ2-7; V gene: TRBV5-1; CDR3 protein: CASRPTSTGFTREYF
J gene: TRBJ2-7; V gene: TRBV7-3; CDR3 protein: CASSLAGVGEQYF
J gene: TRBJ1-3; V gene: TRBV5-1; CDR3 protein: CASSVEGAGNTIYF
J gene: TRBJ1-1; V gene: TRBV6-1; CDR3 protein: CASSPHEDSQAFF
J gene: TRBJ2-7; V gene: TRBV20-1; CDR3 protein: CSVGQGESYEQYF
J gene: TRBJ2-1; V gene: TRBV11-3; CDR3 protein: CASTLDLTGGNEQFF
J gene: TRBJ2-7; V gene: TRBV11-2; CDR3 protein: CASSLTGGVYEQYF
J gene: TRBJ1-4; V gene: TRBV2; CDR3 protein: CASSEPRQGFNEKLFF
J gene: TRBJ1-5; V gene: TRBV12-3/TRBV12-4; CDR3 protein: CASSFLKAQPQHF
J gene: TRBJ1-1; V gene: TRBV30; CDR3 protein: CAWMGQRLSRAFF
J gene: TRBJ2-3; V gene: TRBV24-1; CDR3 protein: CATSASGGSDTQYF
J gene: TRBJ1-1; V gene: TRBV19; CDR3 protein: CASSIGGGRNTEAFF
J gene: TRBJ1-5; V gene: TRBV5-4; CDR3 protein: CASSWGGGGNQPQHF
J gene: TRBJ1-1; V gene: TRBV6-2/TRBV6-3; CDR3 protein: CASTQTGTQAFF
J gene: TRBJ2-5; V gene: TRBV30; CDR3 protein: CAWSVHRAVETQYF
J gene: TRBJ2-7; V gene: TRBV20-1; CDR3 protein: CSASATSGTYEQYF
J gene: TRBJ2-7; V gene: TRBV29-1; CDR3 protein: CSVEDRTGGPYEQYF
J gene: TRBJ2-7; V gene: TRBV28; CDR3 protein: CASRPGLAGGYEQYF
J gene: TRBJ1-2; V gene: TRBV27; CDR3 protein: CASSSRDGYGYTF
J gene: TRBJ2-1; V gene: TRBV3-1; CDR3 protein: CASSPRAGGMNEQFF
J gene: TRBJ1-3; V gene: TRBV5-5; CDR3 protein: CASSIGGGRTGNTIYF
J gene: TRBJ1-1; V gene: TRBV6-1; CDR3 protein: CASRLDGEIGNTEAFF
J gene: TRBJ2-2; V gene: TRBV9; CDR3 protein: CASTLTTGTNTGELFF
J gene: TRBJ2-7; V gene: TRBV28; CDR3 protein: CASSPGTSGRDVGFSYEQYF
J gene: TRBJ2-7; V gene: TRBV28; CDR3 protein: CASSTPGQGNGEQYF
J gene: TRBJ1-5; V gene: TRBV6-1; CDR3 protein: CASSDDRLEPQHF
J gene: TRBJ2-5; V gene: TRBV6-1; CDR3 protein: CASRMGFQETQYF
J gene: TRBJ1-4; V gene: TRBV30; CDR3 protein: CAWSVRGSRNEKLFF
J gene: TRBJ1-6; V gene: TRBV2; CDR3 protein: CASRVQASYNSPLHF
J gene: TRBJ1-2; V gene: TRBV12-3/TRBV12-4; CDR3 protein: CASSFWGDYGYTF
J gene: TRBJ2-5; V gene: TRBV19; CDR3 protein: CASSVDRGRKETQYF
J gene: TRBJ2-4; V gene: TRBV20-1; CDR3 protein: CSATAIGLGVGNIQYF
J gene: TRBJ2-3; V gene: TRBV7-3; CDR3 protein: CASSLTPGGYTQYF
J gene: TRBJ2-3; V gene: TRBV29-1; CDR3 protein: CSVERGPESTDTQYF
J gene: TRBJ2-3; V gene: TRBV5-1; CDR3 protein: CASSLGNAASTDTQYF